A selection of T cell receptor beta chains follows, all from one sample in a study of cytomegalovirus exposure and HLA in healthy donors. Some clones are missing from TCRdb's copy, which holds only in-frame ones; the method was immunoSEQ multiplex PCR. The data show fewer than 200,000 clones, about 81% seen once. The sequencing input was PBMCs. The receptors were sampled from a woman in her twenties or thirties in good health and CMV-seronegative. The CDR3 runs from the conserved cysteine through the conserved F or W. The D gene is left open where the match is weak. Rows may omit the clone size; those that give it use once, few, many or a size class.

j_call,d_call,v_call,clone_size,cdr3_nt,cdr3_aa
TRBJ1-1,-,TRBV21-1,-,TGTGCCAGCACCCTGGGACAGGGGGCGCCCCCCACCATGAACACTGAAGCTTTCTTT,CASTLGQGAPPTMNTEAFF
TRBJ2-7,-,TRBV19,-,TGTGCCAGTAGTATGTTTTCCGGGGACGAGCAGTACTTC,CASSMFSGDEQYF
TRBJ2-1,TRBD1,TRBV9,-,TGTGCCAGCAGCACCCGGACAGGCTACAATGAGCAGTTCTTC,CASSTRTGYNEQFF
TRBJ1-2,-,TRBV4-1,-,TGCGCCAGCAGAGAGGATTCCCCTCGAGAGTATGGCTACACCTTC,CASREDSPREYGYTF
TRBJ1-4,-,TRBV21-1,-,TGTGCCAGCAGCAAAACCTGTCGACAGGGTTCCAATGAAAAACTGTTTTTT,CASSKTCRQGSNEKLFF
TRBJ2-2,-,TRBV7-6,-,TGTGCCAGCAGCTTAGGTGGGGCCGCGAACACCGGGGAGCTGTTTTTT,CASSLGGAANTGELFF
TRBJ2-7,TRBD2,TRBV11-2,-,TGTGCCAGCAGCTTAGGCCTAGCGGGAGGTCTTTCCGAGCAGTACTTC,CASSLGLAGGLSEQYF
TRBJ2-7,TRBD1,TRBV7-3,-,TGTGCCAGCAGCTTAGACGGGACAGGGGGCACCTACGAGCAGTACTTC,CASSLDGTGGTYEQYF
TRBJ2-7,TRBD2,TRBV27,-,TGTGCCAGCAGTTTAGCTAGCGGGAGTTTCTACGAGCAGTACTTC,CASSLASGSFYEQYF
TRBJ2-7,TRBD2,TRBV4-1,large,TGCGCCAGCAGCCAAGATCTTTACGGCGGGGGGTATATTTACGAGCAGTACTTC,CASSQDLYGGGYIYEQYF
TRBJ1-6,-,TRBV10-3,-,TGTGCCATCAGTGAGTCGCGGGGTTCACCCCTCCACTTT,CAISESRGSPLHF
TRBJ2-1,TRBD1,TRBV28,-,TGTGCCAGCGTGAGCCCCGGGACAGGGGTATATGAGCAGTTCTTC,CASVSPGTGVYEQFF
TRBJ2-5,TRBD2,TRBV7-6,once,TGTGCCAGCAGCCGGACTAGCGGGAGAGGTGTAGCAGAGACCCAGTACTTC,CASSRTSGRGVAETQYF
TRBJ2-1,-,TRBV7-3,-,TGTGCCAGCAGCAACGAAGTAGCCACCAATGAGCAGTTCTTC,CASSNEVATNEQFF
TRBJ2-7,-,TRBV5-6,-,TGTGCCAGCAGCTTAGGACATACCCTCTACGAGCAGTACTTC,CASSLGHTLYEQYF
TRBJ1-6,TRBD1,TRBV7-9,-,TGTGCCAGCAGCGATGGGACAGTCTATAATTCACCCCTCCACTTT,CASSDGTVYNSPLHF
TRBJ2-7,-,TRBV25-1,-,TGTGCCAGCAGTGAATCGTACATACCCTACGAGCAGTACTTC,CASSESYIPYEQYF
TRBJ2-2,TRBD1,TRBV9,-,TGTGCCAGCAGCGTAGAGAACAGGGGGAACACCGGGGAGCTGTTTTTT,CASSVENRGNTGELFF
TRBJ1-4,-,TRBV4-3,-,TGCGCCAGCAGCCAAGATACCCAGGTGTTCAATGAAAAACTGTTTTTT,CASSQDTQVFNEKLFF
TRBJ2-5,-,TRBV7-6,-,TGTGCCAGCAGCCTGCGGGGGACCCAGTACTTC,CASSLRGTQYF
TRBJ2-7,-,TRBV6-5,-,TGTGCCAGCAGTTACTCGGGGACATCCGAGCAGTACTTC,CASSYSGTSEQYF
TRBJ1-6,TRBD1,TRBV19,-,TGTGCCAGTAGTGACAGGGCTACCAATTCACCCCTCCACTTT,CASSDRATNSPLHF
TRBJ1-1,-,TRBV18,-,TGTGCCAGCTCTCGGACAGAGAACACTGAAGCTTTCTTT,CASSRTENTEAFF
TRBJ1-5,TRBD1,TRBV2,-,TGTGCCAGCAGTGAAGAAGGGACAGGCAATCAGCCCCAGCATTTT,CASSEEGTGNQPQHF
TRBJ2-5,TRBD2,TRBV19,-,TGTGCCAGTAGTATTCTAGCGGGGGGACGCGAGACCCAGTACTTC,CASSILAGGRETQYF
TRBJ2-4,TRBD2,TRBV7-2,-,TGTGCCAGCAGCCCGCTACTAGCGGGAAAAGCCAAAAACATTCAGTACTTC,CASSPLLAGKAKNIQYF
TRBJ2-2,-,TRBV2,once,TGTGCCAGCAGTGAAGGACTCAACACCGGGGAGCTGTTTTTT,CASSEGLNTGELFF
TRBJ1-1,TRBD1,TRBV5-5,once,TGTGCCAGCAGCTTACCCCCCCAGGGGGCGAAGGCTGAAGCTTTCTTT,CASSLPPQGAKAEAFF
TRBJ2-7,-,TRBV10-1,few,TGCGCCAGCAGTGAGGTTCAGGGGTTGGGGGAGCAGTACTTC,CASSEVQGLGEQYF
TRBJ2-7,-,TRBV15,-,TGTGCCACCAGCAGAGAGGAGGTTAGCGACTACGAGCAGTACTTC,CATSREEVSDYEQYF
TRBJ1-2,TRBD1,TRBV9,-,TGTGCCAGCAGCCTTGACAGGGGTCATGGCTACACCTTC,CASSLDRGHGYTF
TRBJ2-7,-,TRBV15,-,TGTGCCACCATGGGGGGGGCGGGGGTGACCTACGAGCAGTACTTC,CATMGGAGVTYEQYF
TRBJ1-1,-,TRBV19,few,TGTGCCAGTAGTATAACTCCAGACTTGAACACTGAAGCTTTCTTT,CASSITPDLNTEAFF
TRBJ2-7,TRBD1,TRBV6-5,-,TGTGCCAGCAGTTACTCGACCGGGACAGGGGTCAAGGAGCAGTACTTC,CASSYSTGTGVKEQYF
TRBJ2-3,-,TRBV7-9,-,TGTTCCAGCAGCTCGGGCGACAGAATCACAGATACGCAGTATTTT,CSSSSGDRITDTQYF
TRBJ2-1,TRBD1,TRBV5-1,once,TGCGCCAGCAGCATAGGACAGGGGAATTCCTACAATGAGCAGTTCTTC,CASSIGQGNSYNEQFF
TRBJ2-7,-,TRBV11-2,few,TGTGCCAGCAGCCCCCAGAAGATCCGCGAGCAGTACTTC,CASSPQKIREQYF
TRBJ2-7,TRBD2,TRBV27,-,TGTGCCAGCAGGCAAGCGGGAGTCTCCTACGAGCAGTACTTC,CASRQAGVSYEQYF
TRBJ2-7,-,TRBV5-5,once,TGTGCCAGCAGCTTGGGCAGGGCATATTCCTACGAGCAGTACTTC,CASSLGRAYSYEQYF
TRBJ2-3,TRBD1,TRBV10-3,-,TGTGCCATACGACAGGGGTGGGGCACAGATACGCAGTATTTT,CAIRQGWGTDTQYF
TRBJ1-4,-,TRBV19,once,TGTGCCAGTAGCCATTATAGTTCCGGTAATGAAAAACTGTTTTTT,CASSHYSSGNEKLFF
TRBJ1-2,-,TRBV28,once,TGTGCCAGCGTGCCCCTCGACACCGTCTATGGCTACACCTTC,CASVPLDTVYGYTF
TRBJ2-5,TRBD2,TRBV11-2,-,TGTGCCAGCAGCTCCGGGACTAGCGGGGGTCGCGAGACCCAGTACTTC,CASSSGTSGGRETQYF
TRBJ1-2,TRBD1,TRBV5-4,-,TGTGCCAGCAGCTGGGACAGGGGGCTTAACACCTTC,CASSWDRGLNTF
TRBJ2-3,TRBD1,TRBV5-1,-,TGCGCCAGCAGCTCCCCGGGACAGAGCACAGATACGCAGTATTTT,CASSSPGQSTDTQYF
TRBJ2-7,-,TRBV1,few,TGCACCAGCAGCCAAGTAGAGACAGGGGACGAGCAGTACTTC,CTSSQVETGDEQYF
TRBJ2-1,TRBD2,TRBV7-2,-,TGTGCCAGCAGCCTCCTAGCGGGGAGCTCCTACAATGAGCAGTTCTTC,CASSLLAGSSYNEQFF
TRBJ2-7,TRBD1,TRBV7-9,-,TGTGCCAGCAGCACGACAAGGGACAGGGGGCGTTACGAGCAGTACTTC,CASSTTRDRGRYEQYF
TRBJ2-2,-,TRBV9,-,TGTGCCAGCACCGTCGACATCACCGGGGAGCTGTTTTTT,CASTVDITGELFF
TRBJ2-2,TRBD2,TRBV10-2,-,TGCGCCAGCAGTCTTAAAGGGGACTTAGCGGGTCTGCTGTTTTTT,CASSLKGDLAGLLFF
TRBJ2-1,TRBD1,TRBV19,-,TGTGCCAGTAGTACCGGGACAGGGACACTCAGCTCCTACAATGAGCAGTTCTTC,CASSTGTGTLSSYNEQFF
TRBJ2-7,-,TRBV6-1,-,TGTGCCAGCAGTGAACAGGGCTCCTACGAGCAGTACTTC,CASSEQGSYEQYF
TRBJ1-1,-,TRBV29-1,-,TGCAGCGTCGGGGACACTGAAGCTTTCTTT,CSVGDTEAFF
TRBJ2-2,TRBD2,TRBV7-2,-,TGTGCCAGCAGCCCCCCGGGACTAGCGTTCAACACCGGGGAGCTGTTTTTT,CASSPPGLAFNTGELFF
TRBJ1-1,-,TRBV6-5,-,TGTGCCAGCAGTGCCATGGGCCTACTTAACACTGAAGCTTTCTTT,CASSAMGLLNTEAFF
TRBJ1-4,TRBD1,TRBV2,-,TGTGCCAGCAGTCTCCGACAGGGGACAAATGAAAGACTGTTTTTT,CASSLRQGTNERLFF
TRBJ1-4,-,TRBV19,once,TGTGCCAGTAGTAATAGACGGGTGCTGTTTTTT,CASSNRRVLFF
TRBJ1-2,TRBD1,TRBV5-1,-,TGCGCCAGCAGCTTGGAGGGACAGGGGGGAGGCTACACCTTC,CASSLEGQGGGYTF
TRBJ2-7,-,TRBV7-8,once,TGTGCCAGCAGCTTAGGCCCGAGCTACGAGCAGTACTTC,CASSLGPSYEQYF
TRBJ2-2,-,TRBV28,-,TGTGCCAGCAGTTTCCTCCGGACCGGGGAGCTGTTTTTT,CASSFLRTGELFF